These T cell receptor beta chains were read from a single sample in a study of blood T cell repertoires in COVID-19. Sequencing was performed with immunoSEQ multiplex PCR; in TCRdb, only in-frame clones are kept and a portion is missing. Of some 170,000 clones listed, about four fifths are singletons. The sample was peripheral blood. The receptor source for this set is a man aged 55-75 years with active or convalescent COVID-19. Both conserved end residues are part of each CDR3. A D gene is named only where the DNA matches it firmly. Rows give clone size only sometimes, using once, few, many, or a class for an expanded clone.

v_call	j_call	d_call	clone_size	cdr3_aa	cdr3_nt
TRBV6-1	TRBJ2-2	TRBD2	.	CASSGLAGRDTGELFF	TGTGCCAGCAGTGGACTAGCGGGGAGGGACACCGGGGAGCTGTTTTTT
TRBV12-3/TRBV12-4	TRBJ1-5	.	.	CASSFRRQPQHF	TGTGCCAGCAGTTTCAGGCGTCAGCCCCAGCATTTT
TRBV5-6	TRBJ2-5	.	.	CASSMNVAGQETQYF	TGTGCCAGCAGCATGAATGTCGCAGGCCAAGAGACCCAGTACTTC
TRBV7-9	TRBJ2-1	.	.	CASSLVEGQGEQFF	TGTGCCAGCAGCTTAGTAGAAGGCCAGGGTGAGCAGTTCTTC
TRBV7-9	TRBJ2-7	TRBD2	.	CASSFRGSTSGYEQYF	TGTGCCAGCAGCTTCCGAGGGAGCACTAGCGGCTACGAGCAGTACTTC
TRBV12-3/TRBV12-4	TRBJ1-2	.	.	CASSPLAGAITF	TGTGCCAGCAGTCCCTTGGCGGGGGCAATCACCTTC
TRBV5-1	TRBJ1-2	TRBD1	.	CASSQSTGSGYTF	TGCGCCAGCAGCCAATCGACAGGGAGTGGCTACACCTTC
TRBV6-5	TRBJ1-3	.	.	CASSSGQPGNTIYF	TGTGCCAGCAGTTCGGGTCAACCTGGAAACACCATATATTTT
TRBV13	TRBJ1-1	.	.	CASSPTNPWGEAEAFF	TGTGCCAGCAGCCCAACTAATCCCTGGGGAGAGGCTGAAGCTTTCTTT
TRBV5-6	TRBJ2-3	.	few	CASSFRVLSTDTQYF	TGTGCCAGCAGCTTTCGGGTCCTAAGCACAGATACGCAGTATTTT
TRBV19	TRBJ2-7	TRBD1	.	CASSPRTGLLISYEQYF	TGTGCCAGTAGTCCCCGGACAGGGCTTCTTATCTCCTACGAGCAGTACTTC
TRBV5-1	TRBJ1-3	TRBD1	.	CASSSGTGENTIYF	TGCGCCAGCAGCTCAGGGACAGGGGAAAACACCATATATTTT
TRBV19	TRBJ1-1	TRBD1	.	CASSRPQGQNTEAFF	TGTGCCAGTAGTAGGCCACAGGGGCAGAACACTGAAGCTTTCTTT
TRBV5-1	TRBJ2-1	.	.	CASSLEGRADNEQFF	TGCGCCAGCAGCCTTGAGGGTCGGGCGGACAATGAGCAGTTCTTC
TRBV18	TRBJ1-1	TRBD1	.	CASSANYRGNTEAFF	TGTGCCAGCTCAGCAAATTACAGGGGGAACACTGAAGCTTTCTTT
TRBV4-1	TRBJ2-7	TRBD1	.	CASSPGTGGYEQYF	TGCGCCAGCAGCCCTGGGACAGGGGGCTACGAGCAGTACTTC
TRBV12-5	TRBJ1-2	.	.	CASGLGGGFNYGYTF	TGTGCTAGTGGTTTGGGCGGGGGTTTTAACTATGGCTACACCTTC
TRBV5-1	TRBJ2-7	TRBD2	.	CASNLVAGTRAYEQYF	TGCGCCAGCAACCTCGTCGCCGGGACTAGGGCCTACGAGCAGTACTTC
TRBV19	TRBJ2-7	.	.	CASSEGQSYEQYF	TGTGCCAGTAGCGAAGGACAGTCCTACGAGCAGTACTTC
TRBV29-1	TRBJ2-3	TRBD1	.	CSAGQGANTQYF	TGCAGCGCGGGACAGGGGGCGAATACGCAGTATTTT
TRBV6-5	TRBJ2-7	TRBD1	.	CASSYSVQGFQYF	TGTGCCAGCAGTTACTCCGTACAGGGGTTCCAGTACTTC
TRBV15	TRBJ1-3	.	.	CATSRDLSGAGNTIYF	TGTGCCACCAGCAGAGATCTGTCAGGGGCTGGAAACACCATATATTTT
TRBV3-1/TRBV3-2	TRBJ2-7	.	.	CASSKRQPQSEQYF	TGTGCCAGCAGCAAAAGACAGCCTCAGAGCGAGCAGTACTTC
TRBV11-3	TRBJ2-3	TRBD1	.	CASSKEGTGEDTQYF	TGTGCCAGCAGCAAAGAAGGGACAGGGGAAGATACGCAGTATTTT
TRBV28	TRBJ2-1	TRBD2	.	CASSFSGSSYNEQFF	TGTGCCAGCAGCTTTAGCGGGAGTAGCTACAATGAGCAGTTCTTC
TRBV7-6	TRBJ2-5	.	once	CASSSTAGPAIATQYF	TGTGCCAGCAGCTCAACCGCGGGACCGGCGATAGCGACCCAGTACTTC
TRBV5-1	TRBJ1-4	TRBD1	few	CASSLQGALGEKLFF	TGCGCCAGCAGCTTACAGGGGGCGCTGGGTGAAAAACTGTTTTTT
TRBV2	TRBJ2-7	.	.	CASSAERWSYEQYF	TGTGCCAGCAGTGCGGAGCGGTGGTCCTACGAGCAGTACTTC
TRBV2	TRBJ2-3	TRBD1	.	CASSLIGTESTDTQYF	TGTGCCAGCAGCCTTATCGGGACAGAGAGCACAGATACGCAGTATTTT
TRBV11-2	TRBJ2-2	.	.	CASSQPLQDTGELFF	TGTGCCAGCAGCCAGCCCCTTCAGGACACCGGGGAGCTGTTTTTT
TRBV5-1	TRBJ2-7	TRBD1	.	CASSGTGQGYEQYF	TGCGCCAGCTCAGGTACGGGACAGGGGTACGAGCAGTACTTC
TRBV3-1/TRBV3-2	TRBJ2-3	TRBD2	.	CASSQDKLAGTDTQYF	TGTGCCAGCAGCCAGGACAAACTAGCGGGCACAGATACGCAGTATTTT
TRBV4-2	TRBJ1-5	.	.	CASSQAAGDNQPQHF	TGTGCCAGCAGCCAAGCGGCAGGGGACAATCAGCCCCAGCATTTT